This T cell receptor beta chain stems from a study of STAT3 mutations in large granular lymphocyte leukemia (dated by TCRdb to between 2018 and 2021). Turning to the overall study: Roughly half of the T-LGLL patients who were sequenced longitudinally carried canonical activating STAT3 mutations. Over half of the T-LGLL patients were given one or more immunosuppressive therapy regimens, and roughly 40% of the treated patients had a hematologic response. Serial deep sequencing of TCRbeta CDR3 and STAT3 was performed in patients with T-cell large granular lymphocyte leukemia to reconstruct clonal hierarchy and dynamics. From an initial cohort of 207 LGL patients, approximately 17 representative T-LGLL cases were chosen for longitudinal sequencing of TCRbeta and STAT3. As controls, the study also included longitudinal sequencing of a couple of patients with natural killer LGL leukemia. On average, sequencing was done at around 4 time points per patient, with the number of samplings ranging from 2 to 8.

Study-wide findings and limitations: In several patients, dominant TCR clone burden exceeded STAT3 mutant burden, suggesting STAT3 mutation arose secondarily within a pre-expanded clone. Persisting codominant clonotypes in some patients meant a small but highly pathogenic clone may have been missed. Every T-LGLL patient showed at least one immunodominant TCRbeta clonotype, and about half showed multiple immunodominant subclonotypes. Because no samples were available when a clone first appeared, clonal expansion was inferred from samplings taken at other points. Variable intervals between samplings and differing treatment regimens complicated linking therapy response to changes in TCR clonal burden. In 6 of 18 patients, TCR clonotype switching occurred after therapy, and every newly emerging clone was STAT3 wild type.

About this clone: Its specific antigen is unknown. No qualities accompany the bases; no much larger clone lies one base away.

DNA was extracted from blood mononuclear cells, with the same DNA used for both TCR and STAT3 sequencing. Trimming at the junction amounts to 6 bases on V and 7 bases on J, and the germline ends lie 19 bases apart. Counted from cysteine to phenylalanine, this CDR3 has 15 amino acids. Solely the CDR3 DNA is kept, with 45 bases framed from the first base. The germline V gene sets CDR1 to KGHSH and CDR2 to LQKENI. TCRbeta libraries were sequenced on an Illumina MiSeq, averaging roughly 44,000 productive templates per sample. Using multiplex PCR amplification, the immunoSEQ assay generated the TCRbeta CDR3 libraries. Turning to the authors' computational methods: Repertoire diversity was computed as previously defined, with values near 0 indicating extremely monoclonal samples. TCRdb took this table from immuneACCESS and kept in-frame rearrangements with V and J called. Such tables lack part of the clones; where checked against another copy, unresolved V genes explain under half of the gap, and the rest is unexplained. V and J calls and clone size follow that table, whereas D and trimming were derived from the DNA. The sample has about 3,800 clones on record, approximately 71% of them singletons. Of the sample, roughly two thirds is held by the ten largest clones.

The chain couples TRBV18 to TRBJ1-5; the D segment could be TRBD1, given 6 matching bases. The clonotype was recovered from a man aged 60 to 69 with T-cell large granular lymphocyte leukemia. Some clones in this sample may be carry-over from other donors' samples. The age is the age at diagnosis. Sequencing was performed on peripheral blood mononuclear cells. The CDR3 reads as follows: CASSRTGGIDQPQHF. At the DNA level, the sequence is TGTGCCAGCTCTCGGACGGGGGGCATCGACCAGCCCCAGCATTTT. The CDR3, completed at both ends by the reference TRBV18 and TRBJ1-5 genes, gives the full variable domain NAGVMQNPRHLVRRRGQEARLRCSPMKGHSHVYWYRQLPEEGLKFMVYLQKENIIDESGMPKERFSAEFPKEGPSILRIQQVVRGDSAAYFCASSRTGGIDQPQHFGDGTRLSIL.